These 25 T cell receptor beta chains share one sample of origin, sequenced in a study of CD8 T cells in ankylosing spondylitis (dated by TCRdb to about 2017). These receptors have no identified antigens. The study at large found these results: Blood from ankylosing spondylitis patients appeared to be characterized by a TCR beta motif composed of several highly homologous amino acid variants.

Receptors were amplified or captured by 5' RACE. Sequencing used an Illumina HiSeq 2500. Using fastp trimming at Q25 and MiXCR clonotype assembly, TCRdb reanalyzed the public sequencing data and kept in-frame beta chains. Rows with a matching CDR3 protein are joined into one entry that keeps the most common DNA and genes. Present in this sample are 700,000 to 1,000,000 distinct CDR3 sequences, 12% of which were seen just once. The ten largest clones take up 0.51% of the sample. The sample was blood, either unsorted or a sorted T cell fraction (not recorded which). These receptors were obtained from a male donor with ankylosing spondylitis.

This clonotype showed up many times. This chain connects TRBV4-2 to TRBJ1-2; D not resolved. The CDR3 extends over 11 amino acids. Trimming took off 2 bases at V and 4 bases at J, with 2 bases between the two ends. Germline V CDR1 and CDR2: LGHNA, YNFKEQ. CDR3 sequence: CASSQSYGYTF. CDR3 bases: TGTGCCAGCAGCCAAAGCTATGGCTACACCTTC.

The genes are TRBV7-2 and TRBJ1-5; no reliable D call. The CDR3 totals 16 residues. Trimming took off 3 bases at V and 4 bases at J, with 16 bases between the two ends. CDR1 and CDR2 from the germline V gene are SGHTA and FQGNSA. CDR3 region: CASSLATLSVNQPQHF. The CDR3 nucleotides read TGTGCCAGCAGCTTGGCGACACTTTCAGTAAATCAGCCCCAGCATTTT.

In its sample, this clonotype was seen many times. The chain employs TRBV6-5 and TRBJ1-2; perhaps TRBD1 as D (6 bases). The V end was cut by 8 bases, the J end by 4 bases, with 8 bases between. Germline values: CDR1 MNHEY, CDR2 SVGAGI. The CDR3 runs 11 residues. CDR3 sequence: CASGTIYGYTF. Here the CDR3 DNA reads TGTGCCAGCGGGACAATCTATGGCTACACCTTC.

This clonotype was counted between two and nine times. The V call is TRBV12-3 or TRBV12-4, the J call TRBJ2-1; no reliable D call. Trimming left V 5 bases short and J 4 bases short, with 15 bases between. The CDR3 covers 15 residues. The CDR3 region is CASSRTRIQYNEQFF. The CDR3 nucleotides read TGTGCCAGCAGTCGCACACGGATTCAATACAATGAGCAGTTCTTC.

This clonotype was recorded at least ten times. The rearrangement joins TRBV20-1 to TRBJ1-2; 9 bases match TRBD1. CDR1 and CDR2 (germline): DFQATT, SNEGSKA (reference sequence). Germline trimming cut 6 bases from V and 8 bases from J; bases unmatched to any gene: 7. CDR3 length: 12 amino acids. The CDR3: CSAQGQGGGYTF. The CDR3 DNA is TGCAGTGCCCAGGGACAGGGAGGCGGCTACACCTTC.

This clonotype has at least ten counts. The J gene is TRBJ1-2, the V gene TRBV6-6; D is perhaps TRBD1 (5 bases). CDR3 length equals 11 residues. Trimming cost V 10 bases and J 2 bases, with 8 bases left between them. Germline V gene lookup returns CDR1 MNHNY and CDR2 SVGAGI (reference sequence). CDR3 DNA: TGTGCCACCCGACAGAACTATGGCTACACCTTC. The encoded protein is CATRQNYGYTF.

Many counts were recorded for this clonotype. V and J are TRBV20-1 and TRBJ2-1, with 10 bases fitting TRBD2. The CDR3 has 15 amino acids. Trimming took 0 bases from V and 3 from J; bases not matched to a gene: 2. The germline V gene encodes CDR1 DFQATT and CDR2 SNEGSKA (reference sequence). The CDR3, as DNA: TGCAGTGCTAGAGAGCCTAGCGGGAGCTACAATGAGCAGTTCTTC. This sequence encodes CSAREPSGSYNEQFF.

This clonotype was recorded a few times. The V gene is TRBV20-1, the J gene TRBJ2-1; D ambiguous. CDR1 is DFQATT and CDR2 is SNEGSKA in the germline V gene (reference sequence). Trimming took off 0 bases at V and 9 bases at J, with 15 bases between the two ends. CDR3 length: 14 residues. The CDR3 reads CSARDPKGPSEQFF. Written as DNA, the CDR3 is TGCAGTGCTAGAGATCCAAAGGGCCCAAGTGAGCAGTTCTTC.

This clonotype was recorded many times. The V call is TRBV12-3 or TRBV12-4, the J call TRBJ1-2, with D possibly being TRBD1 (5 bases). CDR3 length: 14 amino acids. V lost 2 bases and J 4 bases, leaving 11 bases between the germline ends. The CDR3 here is CASSLLAGIYGYTF. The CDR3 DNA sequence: TGTGCCAGCAGTTTATTAGCAGGGATCTATGGCTACACCTTC.

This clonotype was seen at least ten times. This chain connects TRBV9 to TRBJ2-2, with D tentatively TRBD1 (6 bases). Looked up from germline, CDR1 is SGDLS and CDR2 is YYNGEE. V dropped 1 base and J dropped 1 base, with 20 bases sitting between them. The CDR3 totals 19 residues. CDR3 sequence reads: CASSVRGTRRGLNTGELFF. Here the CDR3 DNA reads TGTGCCAGCAGCGTAAGAGGGACACGGAGAGGGCTGAACACCGGGGAGCTGTTTTTT.

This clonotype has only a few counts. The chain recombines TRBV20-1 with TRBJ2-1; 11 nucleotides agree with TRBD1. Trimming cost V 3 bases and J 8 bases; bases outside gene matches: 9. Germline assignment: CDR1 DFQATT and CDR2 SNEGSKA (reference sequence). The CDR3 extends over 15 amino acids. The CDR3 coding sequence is TGCAGTGCTAGGGGACAGGGGGTGAGGGGGGATGAGCAGTTCTTC. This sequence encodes CSARGQGVRGDEQFF.

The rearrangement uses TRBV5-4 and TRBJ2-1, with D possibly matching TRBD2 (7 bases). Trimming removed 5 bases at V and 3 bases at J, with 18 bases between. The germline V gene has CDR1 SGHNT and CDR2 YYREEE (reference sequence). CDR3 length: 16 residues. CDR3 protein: CASRPAGARNYNEQFF. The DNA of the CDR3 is TGTGCCAGCAGACCGGCGGGGGCCCGAAACTACAATGAGCAGTTCTTC.

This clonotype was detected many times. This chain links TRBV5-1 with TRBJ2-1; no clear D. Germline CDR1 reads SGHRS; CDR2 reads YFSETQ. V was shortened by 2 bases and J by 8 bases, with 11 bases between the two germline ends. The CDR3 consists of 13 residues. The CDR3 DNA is TGCGCCAGCAGCTTAAGTGCGGAGTATGAGCAGTTCTTC. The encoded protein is CASSLSAEYEQFF.

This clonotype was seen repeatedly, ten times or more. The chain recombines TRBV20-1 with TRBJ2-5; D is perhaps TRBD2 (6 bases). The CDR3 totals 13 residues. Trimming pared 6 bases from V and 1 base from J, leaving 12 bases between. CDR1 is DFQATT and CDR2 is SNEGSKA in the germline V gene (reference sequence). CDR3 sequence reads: CSAEAGFQETQYF. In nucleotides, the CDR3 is TGCAGTGCCGAGGCGGGGTTCCAAGAGACCCAGTACTTC.

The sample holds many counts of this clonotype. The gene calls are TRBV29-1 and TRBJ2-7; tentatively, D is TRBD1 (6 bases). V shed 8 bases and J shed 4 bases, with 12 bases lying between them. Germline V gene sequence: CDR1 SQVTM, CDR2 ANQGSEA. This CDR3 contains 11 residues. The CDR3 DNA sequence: TGCAGCTACCGAAGGGGGTACGAGCAGTACTTC. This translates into CSYRRGYEQYF.

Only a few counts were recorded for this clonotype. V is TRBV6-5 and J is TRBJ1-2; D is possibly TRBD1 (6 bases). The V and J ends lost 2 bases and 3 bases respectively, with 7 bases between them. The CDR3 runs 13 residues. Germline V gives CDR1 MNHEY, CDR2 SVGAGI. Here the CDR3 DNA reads TGTGCCAGCAGTTACGAGGGGGACTATGGCTACACCTTC. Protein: CASSYEGDYGYTF.

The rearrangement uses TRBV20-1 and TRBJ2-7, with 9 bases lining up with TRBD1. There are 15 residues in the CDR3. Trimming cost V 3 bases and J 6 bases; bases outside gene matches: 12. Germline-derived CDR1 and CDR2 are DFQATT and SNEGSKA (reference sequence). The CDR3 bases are TGCAGTGCTAGGAAACCGGGACAGGGTTTCGGCGAGCAGTACTTC. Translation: CSARKPGQGFGEQYF.

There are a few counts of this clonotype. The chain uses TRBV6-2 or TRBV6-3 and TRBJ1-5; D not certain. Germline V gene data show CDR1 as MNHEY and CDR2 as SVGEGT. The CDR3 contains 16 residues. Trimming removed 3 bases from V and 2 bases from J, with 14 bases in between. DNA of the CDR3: TGTGCCAGCAGTTATTGGTGGGGAGAGGGCAATCAGCCCCAGCATTTT. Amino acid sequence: CASSYWWGEGNQPQHF.

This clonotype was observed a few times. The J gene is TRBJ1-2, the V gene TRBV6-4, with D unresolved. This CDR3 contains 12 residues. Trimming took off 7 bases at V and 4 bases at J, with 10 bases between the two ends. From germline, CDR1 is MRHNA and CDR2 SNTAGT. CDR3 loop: CASIGSSYGYTF. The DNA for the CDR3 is TGTGCCAGCATTGGGTCGAGCTATGGCTACACCTTC.

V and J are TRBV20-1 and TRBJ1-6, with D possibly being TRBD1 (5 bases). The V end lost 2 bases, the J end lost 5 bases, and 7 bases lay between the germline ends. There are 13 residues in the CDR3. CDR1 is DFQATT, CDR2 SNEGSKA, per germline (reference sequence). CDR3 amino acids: CSARRGDNSPLHF. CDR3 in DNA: TGCAGTGCTAGAAGAGGGGATAATTCACCCCTCCACTTT.

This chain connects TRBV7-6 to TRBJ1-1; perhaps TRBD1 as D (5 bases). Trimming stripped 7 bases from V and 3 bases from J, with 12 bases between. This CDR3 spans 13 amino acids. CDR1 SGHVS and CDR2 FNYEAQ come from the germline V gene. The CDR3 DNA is TGTGCCAGCAAGACAATGGGGGACACTGAAGCTTTCTTT. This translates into CASKTMGDTEAFF. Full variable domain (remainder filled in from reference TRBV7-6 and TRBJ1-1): GAGVSQSPRYKVTKRGQDVALRCDPISGHVSLYWYRQALGQGPEFLTYFNYEAQQDKSGLPNDRFSAERPEGSISTLTIQRTEQRDSAMYRCASKTMGDTEAFFGQGTRLTVV.

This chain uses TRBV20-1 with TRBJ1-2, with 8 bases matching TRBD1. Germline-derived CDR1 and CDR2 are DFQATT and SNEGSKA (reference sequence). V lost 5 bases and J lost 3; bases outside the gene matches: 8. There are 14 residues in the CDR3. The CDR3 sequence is CSAENGQGDYGYTF. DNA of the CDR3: TGCAGTGCTGAAAATGGACAGGGCGACTATGGCTACACCTTC.

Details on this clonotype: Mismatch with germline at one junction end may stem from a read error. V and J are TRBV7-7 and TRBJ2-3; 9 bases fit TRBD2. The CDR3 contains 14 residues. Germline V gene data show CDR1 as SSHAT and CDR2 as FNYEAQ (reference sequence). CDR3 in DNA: TGTGCTAGCAGCTCGACTAGCGGTCCGGATACGCAGTATTTT. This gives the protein CASSSTSGPDTQYF.

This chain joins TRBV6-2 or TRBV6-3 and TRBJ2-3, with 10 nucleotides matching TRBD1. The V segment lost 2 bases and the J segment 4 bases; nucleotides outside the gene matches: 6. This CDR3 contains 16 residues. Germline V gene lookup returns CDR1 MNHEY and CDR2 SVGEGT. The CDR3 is CASSYAGTGDSDTQYF. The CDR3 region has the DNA TGTGCCAGCAGTTACGCCGGGACAGGGGATTCAGATACGCAGTATTTT.

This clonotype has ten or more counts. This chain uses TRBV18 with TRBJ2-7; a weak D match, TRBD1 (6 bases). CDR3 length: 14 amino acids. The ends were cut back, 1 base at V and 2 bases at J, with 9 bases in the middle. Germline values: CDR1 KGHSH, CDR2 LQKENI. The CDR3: CASSPLPGAYEQYF. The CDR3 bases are TGTGCCAGCTCACCACTCCCAGGGGCCTACGAGCAGTACTTC.